What follows describes a single TCR beta chain. Authors' processing steps: Reference gene primer amplification yielded estimated nucleated cell counts. TCRdb's table, derived via immunoSEQ multiplex PCR, lists solely in-frame clones and lacks some. The DNA was the basis for D and trimming; V, J and clone size are from that table. The sample lists tens of thousands of clones; 79% were seen once. These data belong to a study of blood T cell repertoires in COVID-19. Study as a whole: There were acute and convalescent COVID-19 samples, and they came from the United States, Italy and Spain. Sample material is recorded as cDNA or gDNA derived from T cells, B-cell-depleted T cells, or PBMCs.

CDR3 length equals 15 residues. Germline-derived CDR1 and CDR2 are SNHLY and FYNNEI. The V gene lost 4 bases and the J gene lost 7 bases, with 20 bases spanning the gap. The receptor was isolated from a human donor in a cohort sampled during active COVID-19. Sequenced input: peripheral blood. This chain connects TRBV2 to TRBJ2-7, with D perhaps matching TRBD1 (6 bases). The CDR3 is CASSVVTTGLGEQYF. CDR3 nucleotides: TGTGCCAGCAGTGTGGTTACGACAGGATTGGGGGAGCAGTACTTC.